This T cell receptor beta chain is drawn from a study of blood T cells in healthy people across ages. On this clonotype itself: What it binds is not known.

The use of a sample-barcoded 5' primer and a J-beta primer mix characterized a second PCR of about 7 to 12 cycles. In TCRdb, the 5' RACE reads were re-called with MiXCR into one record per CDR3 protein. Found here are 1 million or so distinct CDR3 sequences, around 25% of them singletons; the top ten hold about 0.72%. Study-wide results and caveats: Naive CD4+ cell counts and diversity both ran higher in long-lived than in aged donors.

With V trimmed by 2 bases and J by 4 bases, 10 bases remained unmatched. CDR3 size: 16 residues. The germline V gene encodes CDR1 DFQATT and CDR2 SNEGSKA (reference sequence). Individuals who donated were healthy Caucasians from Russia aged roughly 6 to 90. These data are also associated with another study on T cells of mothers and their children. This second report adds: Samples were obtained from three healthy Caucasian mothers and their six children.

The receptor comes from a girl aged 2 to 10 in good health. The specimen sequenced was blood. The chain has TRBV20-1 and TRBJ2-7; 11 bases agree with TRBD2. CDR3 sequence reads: CSARSPGLADEYEQYF. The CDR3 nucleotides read TGCAGTGCTAGATCCCCGGGACTAGCGGACGAGTACGAGCAGTACTTC.